These T cell receptor beta chains were read from a single sample in a study of blood T cells in healthy people across ages. TCRdb used MiXCR to reprocess the 5' RACE reads, holding one entry per CDR3 protein. The table has 1,500,000 or so distinct CDR3 sequences, 59% seen once; the top ten hold 6.5% to 8.5%. The material sequenced was blood. The source of these receptors is a man aged 18 to 35 in good health. Both conserved end residues are part of each CDR3. The D gene is left open where the match is weak. Only part of the rows carry a size: once, few, many, or a class if the clone is expanded.

V gene,clone size,J gene,D gene,CDR3 protein,CDR3 DNA
TRBV5-1,NA,TRBJ2-1,TRBD2,CASSGLASNDQFF,TGCGCCAGCTCGGGACTAGCGTCTAATGATCAGTTCTTC
TRBV20-1,NA,TRBJ1-5,TRBD1,CSASRDRTYSNQPQHF,TGCAGTGCTAGCCGGGACAGAACGTATAGCAATCAGCCCCAGCATTTT
TRBV12-5,NA,TRBJ2-3,TRBD2,CASGLAGRVDTQYF,TGTGCTAGTGGTTTGGCTGGGAGGGTGGATACGCAGTATTTT
TRBV20-1,NA,TRBJ1-2,TRBD1,CSAPILERDRRATIYGYTF,TGCAGTGCTCCTATTCTAGAGCGGGACAGAAGAGCCACGATCTATGGCTACACCTTC
TRBV12-3/TRBV12-4,NA,TRBJ1-2,TRBD1,CASWTGPDYGYTF,TGTGCCAGCTGGACAGGGCCCGACTATGGCTACACCTTC
TRBV4-2,NA,TRBJ2-5,NA,CASRDSQETQYF,TGTGCCAGCAGGGACTCCCAAGAGACCCAGTACTTC
TRBV5-1,few,TRBJ2-3,TRBD2,CASSLGLAGDVDTQYF,TGCGCCAGCAGCTTGGGACTAGCGGGAGATGTGGATACGCAGTATTTT
TRBV2,NA,TRBJ2-1,TRBD2,CASAAGFSYNEQFF,TGTGCCAGCGCAGCGGGATTCTCCTACAATGAGCAGTTCTTC
TRBV4-2,NA,TRBJ1-6,NA,CASSQEGSFGSPLHF,TGTGCCAGCAGCCAAGAAGGGTCCTTCGGTTCACCCCTCCACTTT
TRBV6-1,NA,TRBJ2-1,NA,CAHRGGYNEQFF,TGTGCCCATAGGGGGGGCTACAATGAGCAGTTCTTC
TRBV10-3,NA,TRBJ2-1,NA,CAISEMGGQETQFF,TGTGCCATCAGTGAGATGGGGGGCCAAGAGACCCAGTTCTTC
TRBV28,NA,TRBJ2-7,TRBD1,CASGVRQGVSHEQYF,TGTGCCAGCGGAGTCAGACAGGGAGTATCGCACGAGCAGTACTTC
TRBV4-1,few,TRBJ2-1,NA,CASNHGHCGGGPYNEQFF,TGCGCCAGCAACCATGGTCATTGTGGGGGCGGACCCTACAATGAGCAGTTCTTC
TRBV6-5,NA,TRBJ2-1,TRBD2,CASSRSGRGNEQFF,TGTGCCAGCAGTCGAAGCGGGAGAGGAAATGAGCAGTTCTTC
TRBV7-9,NA,TRBJ2-1,TRBD1,CASSRTDRGQGNEQFF,TGTGCCAGCAGTCGGACCGACAGGGGGCAAGGCAATGAGCAGTTCTTC
TRBV7-9,NA,TRBJ1-2,NA,CASSSADRFYGYTF,TGTGCCAGCAGCTCAGCCGACAGATTCTATGGCTACACCTTC
TRBV2,NA,TRBJ2-3,NA,CASSEGGQPSTDTQYF,TGTGCCAGCAGTGAAGGGGGGCAGCCTAGCACAGATACGCAGTATTTT
TRBV7-9,few,TRBJ2-7,NA,CASSLDSPNEQYF,TGTGCCAGCAGCTTAGACAGCCCTAACGAGCAGTACTTC
TRBV28,NA,TRBJ2-5,TRBD2,CASSFSGLASQYF,TGTGCCAGCAGTTTTTCGGGACTAGCTTCCCAGTACTTC
TRBV12-3/TRBV12-4,NA,TRBJ1-1,NA,CASSRVGTEAFF,TGTGCCAGCAGCCGCGTTGGAACTGAAGCTTTCTTT
TRBV5-1,NA,TRBJ2-2,NA,CAGRITSTSTGELFF,TGCGCCGGCAGGATAACTAGCACGAGCACCGGGGAGCTGTTTTTT
TRBV10-3,NA,TRBJ1-1,NA,CVISDPGENTEAFF,TGTGTCATCAGTGACCCGGGGGAGAACACTGAAGCTTTCTTT
TRBV2,NA,TRBJ1-1,NA,CASSERYRSRAGNTEAFF,TGTGCCAGCAGTGAACGGTATCGGTCGAGGGCGGGAAACACTGAAGCTTTCTTT
TRBV11-2,once,TRBJ1-1,NA,CASSSLRGRAEAFF,TGTGCCAGCAGCTCGCTTCGAGGTAGGGCTGAAGCTTTCTTT
TRBV14,NA,TRBJ2-6,TRBD1,CASSRRTGRSGANVLTF,TGTGCCAGCAGCCGTAGGACAGGGCGCTCTGGGGCCAACGTCCTGACTTTC
TRBV2,NA,TRBJ2-1,NA,CATGLTQTYNEQFF,TGTGCCACGGGCCTAACCCAAACCTACAATGAGCAGTTCTTC
TRBV29-1,NA,TRBJ2-1,TRBD2,CSVHLAGYNEQFF,TGCAGCGTTCATCTAGCGGGATACAATGAGCAGTTCTTC
TRBV11-1,NA,TRBJ2-5,NA,CASNVEGEETQYF,TGTGCCAGCAACGTGGAGGGGGAAGAGACCCAGTACTTC
TRBV7-9,few,TRBJ2-5,TRBD2,CASSPLSGRAGETQYF,TGTGCCAGCAGCCCTCTAAGCGGGAGGGCCGGGGAGACCCAGTACTTC
TRBV4-1,few,TRBJ2-7,TRBD2,CASSQWTSGGTRYEQYF,TGCGCCAGCAGCCAATGGACTAGCGGGGGGACTCGCTACGAGCAGTACTTC
TRBV4-1,few,TRBJ1-1,TRBD1,CASSQEKRQGARTEAFF,TGCGCCAGCAGCCAAGAAAAGAGACAGGGGGCTCGGACTGAAGCTTTCTTT
TRBV10-2,few,TRBJ2-5,NA,CASSELEGGLYQETQYF,TGCGCCAGCAGTGAGTTGGAAGGGGGACTGTACCAAGAGACCCAGTACTTC
TRBV20-1,NA,TRBJ2-7,TRBD1,CSASDRDRPSYEQYF,TGCAGTGCTAGTGACCGGGACAGACCCTCCTACGAGCAGTACTTC
TRBV27,NA,TRBJ2-7,NA,CASSFSTPSPWYF,TGTGCCAGCAGTTTCTCAACTCCCTCTCCGTGGTACTTC
TRBV4-1,NA,TRBJ2-1,NA,CASSQGFGRSDEQFF,TGCGCCAGCAGCCAAGGATTCGGGAGATCGGATGAGCAGTTCTTC
TRBV19,NA,TRBJ2-2,NA,CASSSPHSNTGELFF,TGTGCCAGTAGTAGCCCCCACTCGAACACCGGGGAGCTGTTTTTT
TRBV4-1,NA,TRBJ2-7,NA,CASSQWDGGEQYF,TGCGCCAGCAGCCAATGGGATGGGGGTGAGCAGTACTTC
TRBV7-9,few,TRBJ2-1,NA,CASSLVPNEQFF,TGTGCCAGCAGCTTAGTTCCAAATGAGCAGTTCTTC
TRBV4-2,few,TRBJ2-7,TRBD2,CASSYELAGDEQYF,TGTGCCAGCAGCTACGAACTAGCGGGGGACGAGCAGTACTTC
TRBV7-2,NA,TRBJ2-1,NA,CASSLDLMDAQEQFF,TGTGCCAGCAGCTTAGATCTTATGGACGCCCAAGAGCAGTTCTTC
TRBV3-1,once,TRBJ1-2,TRBD1,CASSQGGQSYGYTF,TGTGCCAGCAGCCAGGGGGGACAGAGCTATGGCTACACCTTC
TRBV6-1,few,TRBJ2-7,NA,CASSERNIYEQYF,TGTGCCAGCAGTGAAAGGAATATCTACGAGCAGTACTTC
TRBV5-1,NA,TRBJ1-4,NA,CASRISGWTNEKLFF,TGCGCCAGCAGAATCTCAGGGTGGACTAATGAAAAACTGTTTTTT
TRBV5-1,many,TRBJ2-3,NA,CASSLAPSTDTQYF,TGTGCCAGCAGCTTGGCCCCTAGCACAGATACGCAGTATTTT
TRBV20-1,NA,TRBJ2-1,NA,CSAPRLSNEQFF,TGCAGTGCCCCTCGCCTTAGCAATGAGCAGTTCTTC
TRBV7-9,NA,TRBJ1-2,NA,CASSLFLWRAPSYGYTF,TGTGCCAGCAGCTTATTTTTATGGCGCGCCCCCTCCTATGGCTACACCTTC
TRBV7-2,NA,TRBJ2-2,NA,CASSSQLTGELFF,TGTGCCAGCAGCTCACAGCTGACCGGGGAGCTGTTTTTT
TRBV20-1,NA,TRBJ1-2,NA,CSASTDHGYTF,TGCAGTGCTAGTACAGACCATGGCTACACCTTC
TRBV12-3/TRBV12-4,NA,TRBJ2-3,TRBD2,CASSPIRGGGSGTDTQYF,TGTGCCAGCAGCCCCATCCGCGGGGGGGGCTCTGGCACAGATACGCAGTATTTT
TRBV6-5,NA,TRBJ2-1,NA,CASSQGNRREKQFF,TGTGCCAGCAGTCAAGGTAATCGACGGGAGAAGCAGTTCTTC
TRBV20-1,NA,TRBJ1-2,NA,CSARGIGIRAGYGYTF,TGCAGTGCTAGGGGGATCGGGATCAGGGCGGGCTATGGCTACACCTTC
TRBV5-1,NA,TRBJ2-2,TRBD1,CASSSYRGDTGELFF,TGCGCCAGCAGCTCCTACAGGGGGGACACCGGGGAGCTGTTTTTT
TRBV10-3,NA,TRBJ2-1,NA,CAIPPPTYNEQFF,TGTGCCATCCCTCCCCCCACCTACAATGAGCAGTTCTTC
TRBV9,few,TRBJ2-1,TRBD2,CATGTSGSEQFF,TGTGCCACCGGGACTAGCGGGTCAGAGCAGTTCTTC
TRBV7-9,NA,TRBJ2-5,TRBD2,CATTRVWLAGVGIQETQYF,TGTGCCACGACCAGAGTATGGCTAGCGGGAGTGGGGATACAAGAGACCCAGTACTTC
TRBV12-3/TRBV12-4,NA,TRBJ2-5,TRBD2,CASSPPLAGGGLETQYF,TGTGCCAGCAGTCCCCCGCTAGCGGGAGGGGGTTTGGAGACCCAGTACTTC
TRBV27,few,TRBJ2-7,NA,CASSLGGGAHEQYF,TGTGCCAGCAGTTTAGGAGGGGGGGCCCACGAGCAGTACTTC
TRBV5-1,NA,TRBJ2-5,NA,CASSRPGTWETQYF,TGCGCCAGCAGCCGTCCCGGGACCTGGGAGACCCAGTACTTC
TRBV27,NA,TRBJ2-6,NA,CASTQRGSGANVLTF,TGTGCCAGCACCCAAAGGGGCTCTGGGGCCAACGTCCTGACTTTC
TRBV20-1,few,TRBJ2-7,NA,CSLLVITDEQYF,TGCAGCCTACTAGTAATTACCGACGAGCAGTACTTC